These 32 T cell receptor beta chains share one sample of origin, sequenced in a study of radiation and T cells in renal cell carcinoma. Sample time point: blood 2 weeks post-SBRT. Treatment given: 15 Gy SBRT to primary tumor, nephrectomy 4 weeks later. The assay was immunoSEQ multiplex PCR, and TCRdb's table has in-frame clones only and misses some. The table includes some 150,000 clones, about nine tenths detected once. The sample was blood, taken from a patient whose treatment included radiotherapy and nephrectomy. The receptors shown here come from a woman aged 50 to 65 with renal cell carcinoma.

The chain links TRBV5-4 to TRBJ2-1; D could derive from TRBD1 or TRBD2 (6 bases each). V was shortened by 4 bases and J by 6 bases, with 14 bases between the two germline ends. The germline gives CDR1 SGHNT, CDR2 YYREEE (reference sequence). CDR3 length: 14 amino acids. CDR3 DNA: TGTGCCAGCAGCACCGGGGGCCCTTCCAATGAGCAGTTCTTC. Amino acids: CASSTGGPSNEQFF.

The genes are TRBV6-1 and TRBJ2-7; 7 bases fit TRBD1. V lost 3 bases and J lost 2; bases outside the gene matches: 7. Germline-derived CDR1 and CDR2 are MNHNS and SASEGT. This CDR3 contains 15 residues. The CDR3, as DNA: TGTGCCAGCAGTGACCCGGGACAGCACCCCTACGAGCAGTACTTC. Amino acid sequence: CASSDPGQHPYEQYF.

The chain joins TRBV9 to TRBJ1-1, with 8 positions matching TRBD1. Unmatched junction bases numbered 2, after V lost 2 bases and J lost 2 bases. Germline V gives CDR1 SGDLS, CDR2 YYNGEE. The CDR3 sequence is 14 residues long. The CDR3 loop is CASSVGTGNTEAFF. The CDR3 DNA is TGTGCCAGCAGCGTGGGGACAGGAAACACTGAAGCTTTCTTT.

The chain carries TRBV14 and TRBJ1-2; the D is unclear. Trimming took off 0 bases at V and 4 bases at J, with 18 bases between the two ends. From germline, CDR1 is SGHDN and CDR2 FVKESK. There are 17 residues in the CDR3. In nucleotides, the CDR3 is TGTGCCAGCAGCCAAGATCAGCGACCGTCCCCACCCTATGGCTACACCTTC. This sequence encodes CASSQDQRPSPPYGYTF.

The rearrangement links TRBV4-2 to TRBJ1-2; D is uncertain. The germline CDR1 and CDR2 sequences are LGHNA and YNFKEQ. The CDR3 runs 16 residues. V shed 0 bases and J shed 4 bases, with 15 bases lying between them. Here the CDR3 DNA reads TGTGCCAGCAGCCAAGATAGGGCAGGAATGACCTATGGCTACACCTTC. The encoded protein is CASSQDRAGMTYGYTF.

Remarks on this clone: This sample also contains other DNA sequences that code for the same CDR3. This chain connects TRBV6-6 to TRBJ1-2; 8 bases line up with TRBD1. The CDR3 is made up of 16 amino acids. Germline values: CDR1 MNHNY, CDR2 SVGAGI (reference sequence). The junction had 12 bases not matched to a gene; V was cut back by 7 bases and J by 2 bases. CDR3 DNA: TGTGCCAGCACTACCACACAGGGGGTAGGGAACTATGGCTACACCTTC. This gives the protein CASTTTQGVGNYGYTF.

V gene TRBV6-1 combines with J gene TRBJ2-1; D may be TRBD1 (5 bases). This CDR3 is 14 amino acids long. V lost 8 bases and J 0 bases, leaving 11 bases between the germline ends. Germline values: CDR1 MNHNS, CDR2 SASEGT. The CDR3 sequence is CASLDTGSYNEQFF. The CDR3 DNA reads TGTGCCAGCCTGGACACTGGCTCCTACAATGAGCAGTTCTTC.

The chain uses TRBV6-5 and TRBJ1-2, with D uncertain. Trimming removed 3 bases at V and 3 bases at J, with 11 bases between. In germline, CDR1 is MNHEY, CDR2 SVGAGI. The CDR3 is made up of 14 amino acids. DNA for the CDR3: TGTGCCAGCAGTTATGCTTCGGGGTACTATGGCTACACCTTC. This sequence encodes CASSYASGYYGYTF.

This chain links TRBV4-3 with TRBJ1-1, with no clear D. V lost 4 bases and J lost 5, with 17 bases in between. The CDR3 runs 15 residues. Germline values: CDR1 LGHNA, CDR2 YSLEER. As DNA, the CDR3 is TGCGCCAGCAGCCTACATCACGGGGAGGAAACTGAAGCTTTCTTT. It translates to CASSLHHGEETEAFF.

The chain employs TRBV4-1 and TRBJ2-1; 7 bases are shared with TRBD1. The V gene's germline CDR1 is MGHRA and CDR2 YSYEKL. Trimming at V came to 4 bases and at J to 8 bases, leaving 8 bases not matched to a gene. The CDR3 is 14 residues long. This CDR3 reads CASSLRDSGDEQFF. The CDR3 DNA reads as TGCGCCAGCAGCCTCCGGGACAGCGGCGATGAGCAGTTCTTC.

The gene calls are TRBV19 and TRBJ1-5; D possibly corresponds to TRBD1 (6 bases). The CDR3 is made up of 14 amino acids. The germline V gene encodes CDR1 LNHDA and CDR2 SQIVND (reference sequence). V shed 3 bases and J shed 5 bases, with 11 bases lying between them. The CDR3 loop reads CASSIGGGYQPQHF. The CDR3 DNA sequence: TGTGCCAGTAGTATCGGAGGGGGGTATCAGCCCCAGCATTTT.

The chain carries TRBV6-5 and TRBJ2-7, with 10 bases that match TRBD2. V lost 11 bases and J lost 2; bases outside the gene matches: 6. The CDR3 consists of 13 residues. Germline V gene data show CDR1 as MNHEY and CDR2 as SVGAGI. The CDR3 DNA sequence: TGTGCCGCAAGCGGGGGGGCGACCTACGAGCAGTACTTC. It translates to CAASGGATYEQYF.

The rearrangement joins TRBV4-3 to TRBJ2-3, with 10 bases identical to TRBD2. Unmatched junction bases numbered 7, after V lost 0 bases and J lost 7 bases. This CDR3 spans 16 amino acids. Germline V gives CDR1 LGHNA, CDR2 YSLEER. This CDR3 is CASSQDRAGGRNTQYF. CDR3 bases: TGCGCCAGCAGCCAAGATCGAGCGGGGGGGCGGAATACGCAGTATTTT.

The gene calls are TRBV6-6 and TRBJ1-1; D gene unclear. The germline gives CDR1 MNHNY, CDR2 SVGAGI (reference sequence). The CDR3 loop spans 13 amino acids. V lost 7 bases to trimming and J lost 3 bases, with 12 bases between them. CDR3 region: CASTPIVDTEAFF. In DNA form, the CDR3 reads TGTGCCAGCACTCCTATCGTGGACACTGAAGCTTTCTTT.

This chain joins TRBV7-9 and TRBJ1-5, with D tentatively TRBD1 (5 bases). V was pared by 0 bases and J by 5 bases, with 11 bases between. CDR1 is SEHNR and CDR2 is FQNEAQ in the germline V gene (reference sequence). The CDR3 has 15 amino acids. CDR3 DNA sequence: TGTGCCAGCAGCTTAGCAGGGGATCTAGATCAGCCCCAGCATTTT. Its protein is CASSLAGDLDQPQHF.

The chain couples TRBV19 to TRBJ1-5; D ambiguous. Trimming pared 4 bases from V and 2 bases from J, leaving 12 bases between. Per germline, CDR1 LNHDA and CDR2 SQIVND (reference sequence). This CDR3 has 15 amino acids. The CDR3 sequence is CASSKSHRGNQPQHF. CDR3 DNA: TGTGCCAGTAGTAAGTCCCATCGGGGCAATCAGCCCCAGCATTTT.

This clone was seen a single time. The chain combines TRBV6-6 with TRBJ2-7; D assignment may be TRBD1 or TRBD2 (6 bases each). The length of the CDR3 is 14 residues. Per germline, CDR1 MNHNY and CDR2 SVGAGI (reference sequence). Trimming took off 6 bases at V and 4 bases at J, with 16 bases between the two ends. The CDR3 nucleotides read TGTGCCAGCAGACCCCCGGGGGCTCTATACGAGCAGTACTTC. Protein product: CASRPPGALYEQYF.

V usage is TRBV5-1 and J usage is TRBJ1-1; D remains ambiguous. The CDR3 contains 14 residues. Looked up from germline, CDR1 is SGHRS and CDR2 is YFSETQ. Deletions cut 0 bases from V and 0 bases from J, with 6 bases between. The CDR3 loop is CASSLVNLNTEAFF. The DNA for the CDR3 is TGCGCCAGCAGCTTGGTTAACCTGAACACTGAAGCTTTCTTT. The whole variable domain, remainder taken from reference TRBV5-1 and TRBJ1-1, is KAGVTQTPRYLIKTRGQQVTLSCSPISGHRSVSWYQQTPGQGLQFLFEYFSETQRNKGNFPGRFSGRQFSNSRSEMNVSTLELGDSALYLCASSLVNLNTEAFFGQGTRLTVV.

The chain carries TRBV2 and TRBJ1-6; 7 nucleotides align to TRBD1. J lost 7 bases, V lost 7 bases, and 10 bases had no gene match. This CDR3 region has 15 residues. CDR1 and CDR2 from the germline V gene are SNHLY and FYNNEI. The CDR3: CASTGWGTDNSPLHF. CDR3 bases: TGTGCCAGCACCGGATGGGGGACAGACAATTCACCCCTCCACTTT.

The chain couples TRBV7-9 to TRBJ1-6; 8 bases are shared with TRBD1. The V gene's germline CDR1 is SEHNR and CDR2 FQNEAQ (reference sequence). The length of the CDR3 is 16 residues. As DNA, the CDR3 is TGTGCAACCATTACAGGGGGAAGCCCCTATAATTCACCCCTCCACTTT. This gives the protein CATITGGSPYNSPLHF.

The chain carries TRBV7-9 and TRBJ2-5, with 11 bases fitting TRBD1. Germline CDR1 is SEHNR and CDR2 is FQNEAQ (reference sequence). V gave up 4 bases and J gave up 3 bases; unmatched junction bases: 7. The CDR3 consists of 16 residues. CDR3: CASSSGQGAGEETQYF. The CDR3 DNA reads as TGTGCCAGCAGCTCAGGACAGGGGGCAGGAGAAGAGACCCAGTACTTC.

The chain recombines TRBV5-6 with TRBJ1-2; D gene unclear. Trimming left V 0 bases short and J 4 bases short, with 13 bases between. This CDR3 is built from 15 residues. CDR1 is SGHDT and CDR2 is YYEEEE in the germline V gene. CDR3 residues: CASSLVRQIFYGYTF. The DNA for the CDR3 is TGTGCCAGCAGCTTGGTGCGCCAGATCTTCTATGGCTACACCTTC.

This chain uses TRBV6-6 with TRBJ2-1, with D perhaps TRBD2 (7 bases). CDR3 length equals 15 residues. V lost 6 bases and J lost 6, with 18 bases in between. The germline CDR1 and CDR2 sequences are MNHNY and SVGAGI (reference sequence). CDR3 amino acids: CASRGGALPTNEQFF. CDR3 DNA: TGTGCCAGCAGGGGGGGGGCTCTCCCAACCAATGAGCAGTTCTTC.

The V and J genes are TRBV18 and TRBJ2-5; D remains unclear. This CDR3 is built from 12 residues. Germline V gene sequence: CDR1 KGHSH, CDR2 LQKENI. V was trimmed by 4 bases and J by 7 bases, leaving 10 bases between them. The CDR3 reads CASSLPFRTQYF. Written as DNA, the CDR3 is TGTGCCAGCTCACTCCCATTTCGGACCCAGTACTTC.

CDR3 bases: TGCGCCAGCAGCTCGGGACGGGAGAACACTGAAGCTTTCTTT. Its translation: CASSSGRENTEAFF. V gene TRBV5-1 combines with J gene TRBJ1-1; D may be TRBD1 (5 bases). There are 14 residues in the CDR3. Germline values: CDR1 SGHRS, CDR2 YFSETQ. Trimming cost V 3 bases and J 1 base, with 10 bases left between them.

The J gene is TRBJ2-4, the V gene TRBV5-1; TRBD2 aligns across 13 bases. The germline V gene has CDR1 SGHRS and CDR2 YFSETQ. The CDR3 is made up of 16 amino acids. After removal of 4 bases from V and 6 bases from J, the junction contained 7 bases not matched to a gene. The CDR3 protein is CASSATSGGALNIQYF. CDR3 DNA sequence: TGCGCCAGCAGCGCCACTAGCGGGGGGGCCTTAAACATTCAGTACTTC.

The V and J genes are TRBV7-9 and TRBJ2-1, with D possibly matching TRBD2 (6 bases). Looked up from germline, CDR1 is SEHNR and CDR2 is FQNEAQ (reference sequence). Trimming stripped 1 base from V and 0 bases from J, with 13 bases between. The CDR3 sequence is 17 residues long. The CDR3 bases are TGTGCCAGCAGCTTAGTGACCGGGGGTGGCTCCTACAATGAGCAGTTCTTC. Translating gives CASSLVTGGGSYNEQFF. The full variable domain, rest sourced from reference TRBV7-9 and TRBJ2-1, is DTGVSQNPRHKITKRGQNVTFRCDPISEHNRLYWYRQTLGQGPEFLTYFQNEAQLEKSRLLSDRFSAERPKGSFSTLEIQRTEQGDSAMYLCASSLVTGGGSYNEQFFGPGTRLTVL.

V usage is TRBV7-2 and J usage is TRBJ1-1; the D is unclear. Germline CDR1 reads SGHTA; CDR2 reads FQGNSA. Deletions cut 1 base from V and 3 bases from J, with 6 bases between. The CDR3 consists of 13 residues. CDR3 in amino acids: CASSLVADTEAFF. Here the CDR3 DNA reads TGTGCCAGCAGCTTAGTGGCAGACACTGAAGCTTTCTTT. Full variable domain (rest looked up from reference TRBV7-2 and TRBJ1-1): GAGVSQSPSNKVTEKGKDVELRCDPISGHTALYWYRQSLGQGLEFLIYFQGNSAPDKSGLPSDRFSAERTGGSVSTLTIQRTQQEDSAVYLCASSLVADTEAFFGQGTRLTVV.

The rearrangement uses TRBV10-2 and TRBJ2-3, with a weak D call TRBD2 (6 bases). This CDR3 spans 14 amino acids. Trimming took off 8 bases at V and 6 bases at J, with 18 bases between the two ends. Germline CDR1 reads WSHSY; CDR2 reads SAAADI. The CDR3 reads CASAYGTRGDTQYF. The CDR3 DNA follows: TGCGCCAGCGCGTACGGGACCCGGGGGGATACGCAGTATTTT.

V gene TRBV5-8 combines with J gene TRBJ2-5; D is uncertain. The germline V gene encodes CDR1 SGHTS and CDR2 YDEGEE. The CDR3 has 15 amino acids. Trimming cost V 0 bases and J 5 bases, with 14 bases left between them. The CDR3 bases are TGTGCCAGCAGCTTGGCGGGCACATTGAGGGAGACCCAGTACTTC. Translating it yields CASSLAGTLRETQYF.

The V gene is TRBV2, the J gene TRBJ2-6; D is uncertain. The CDR3 runs to 14 residues. V gave up 8 bases and J gave up 2 bases, with 10 bases separating them. Germline lookup yields CDR1 SNHLY and CDR2 FYNNEI. CDR3 DNA: TGTGCCAGCTCCGGACGAACTGGGGCCAACGTCCTGACTTTC. Its translation: CASSGRTGANVLTF.

J is TRBJ2-2 and V is TRBV19, with D perhaps TRBD2 (5 bases). Trimming pared 3 bases from V and 7 bases from J, leaving 12 bases between. The CDR3 is 14 residues long. Germline V gene lookup returns CDR1 LNHDA and CDR2 SQIVND (reference sequence). In nucleotides, the CDR3 is TGTGCCAGTAGTATCGCCCGGGGTAACGGGGAGCTGTTTTTT. It specifies CASSIARGNGELFF.